These 24 T cell receptor beta chains were all obtained from the same sample, sequenced in a study of T cells in women clearing cervical HPV infection. Using immunoSEQ multiplex PCR, the repertoire was profiled, and TCRdb retains in-frame clones only, with some absent. Its table records about 39,000 clones. The sequenced material came from blood buffy coat. The receptors stem from a woman aged 18 to 75 with a cervical HPV16 infection that either progressed to CIN3+ or cleared (not recorded which).

Regarding this clone: The read falls 3 residues short of the CDR3 end, and the missing part is taken from the germline J gene. The chain recombines TRBV7-8 with TRBJ2-1; 11 nucleotides match TRBD2. V was clipped by 4 bases and J by 5 bases; unmatched bases: 10. The CDR3 length is 17 residues. CDR1 and CDR2 (germline): SGHVS, FQNEAQ. CDR3 DNA (partial): TGTGCCAGCAGCTATATGGGTCTAGCGGGGGGCAACAATGAG. It encodes CASSYMGLAGGNNE. The CDR3, in full, reads CASSYMGLAGGNNEQFF. Complete variable domain (other parts from reference TRBV7-8 and TRBJ2-1): GAGVSQSPRYKVAKRGQDVALRCDPISGHVSLFWYQQALGQGPEFLTYFQNEAQLDKSGLPSDRFFAERPEGSVSTLKIQRTQQEDSAVYLCASSYMGLAGGNNEQFFGPGTRLTVL.

As concerns this clone: The read finishes 3 residues shy of the CDR3 end, and the germline J gene is used to complete it. The chain couples TRBV4-1 to TRBJ1-1; TRBD1 is a possible D gene (5 bases). The CDR3 is 14 residues long. The ends were cut back, 2 bases at V and 6 bases at J, with 13 bases in the middle. Per the germline V gene, CDR1 is MGHRA and CDR2 is YSYEKL. The covered CDR3 bases are TGCGCCAGCAGCCAAACCCAGGGAATCCCTGAA. The encoded protein is CASSQTQGIPE. The full CDR3 protein is CASSQTQGIPEAFF.

CDR3 amino acids: CAGWGGSGNTIYF. Incomplete CDR3 DNA: TGTGCCGGTTGGGGGGGCTCTGGAAACACC. The rearrangement joins TRBV7-9 to TRBJ1-3; D is possibly TRBD1 (5 bases). The read ends 3 residues shy of where the CDR3 ends; the end is completed using the germline J gene. This CDR3 is 13 amino acids long. Germline values: CDR1 SEHNR, CDR2 FQNEAQ (reference sequence). Trimming removed 11 bases at V and 0 bases at J, with 11 bases between.

The CDR3 loop is CSARRLAQSYEQYF. The sequenced part of the CDR3 DNA is TGCAGTGCCAGGCGACTAGCCCAATCCTACGAG. The rearrangement joins TRBV20-1 to TRBJ2-7, with TRBD2 matching 7 bases. The read terminates 3 residues ahead of where the CDR3 ends, so the germline J gene completes it. With V trimmed by 6 bases and J by 1 base, 9 bases remained unmatched. The germline V gene encodes CDR1 DFQATT and CDR2 SNEGSKA (reference sequence). The CDR3 is made up of 14 amino acids.

Remarks on this clone: One end of the junction is discordant with germline, which a read error may explain. The sequence runs out 3 residues before the end of the CDR3; the remainder is reconstructed from the germline J gene. The chain is built from TRBV19 and TRBJ2-1; maybe TRBD2 (5 bases). The CDR3 spans 13 residues. CDR1 is LNHDA, CDR2 SQIVND, per germline (reference sequence). CDR3 bases read: TGTGCCAGGAGTAGTGGACGGGGAAATGAG. Protein sequence: CARSSGRGNE. The entire CDR3 protein is CARSSGRGNEQFF.

As concerns this clone: The observed sequence ends 3 residues before the CDR3 terminus, with the missing tail filled in from the germline J gene. The chain employs TRBV19 and TRBJ1-2, with D maybe TRBD1 (5 bases). CDR1 is LNHDA and CDR2 is SQIVND in the germline V gene (reference sequence). The CDR3 has 15 residues. The V end lost 3 bases, the J end lost 2 bases, and 13 bases lay between the germline ends. The DNA read from the CDR3 is TGTGCCAGTAGTATCCCCTCGACAGTGAACTATGGC. Its translation is CASSIPSTVNYG. In full, the CDR3 reads CASSIPSTVNYGYTF.

Details on this clone: The observed sequence ends 3 residues before the CDR3 terminus, with the missing tail filled in from the germline J gene. The rearrangement uses TRBV7-3 and TRBJ1-1, with a weak D call TRBD1 (6 bases). The V gene lost 5 bases and the J gene lost 2 bases, with 12 bases spanning the gap. CDR3 length: 14 amino acids. Germline loops: CDR1 SGHTA, CDR2 FQGTGA. The CDR3: CASSPGQINTEAFF. The CDR3 bases that were read are TGTGCCAGCAGCCCGGGACAAATAAACACTGAA.

To note about this clone: The read terminates 3 residues ahead of where the CDR3 ends, so the germline J gene completes it. This chain links TRBV5-1 with TRBJ2-3, with 7 bases fitting TRBD2. The germline V gene encodes CDR1 SGHRS and CDR2 YFSETQ. The CDR3 consists of 16 residues. The V segment lost 3 bases and the J segment 4 bases; nucleotides outside the gene matches: 11. The sequenced CDR3 bases are TGCGCCAGCAGCTCGACTTTCGGGGGGATCCCAGATACG. It specifies CASSSTFGGIPDT. The entire CDR3 reads CASSSTFGGIPDTQYF.

The CDR3 sequence is CASSIRTGNSNQPQHF. The CDR3 bases that were read are TGTGCCAGTAGTATAAGGACTGGCAATAGCAATCAGCCC. V gene TRBV19 combines with J gene TRBJ1-5, with D hard to call. The observed sequence ends 3 residues before the CDR3 terminus, with the missing tail filled in from the germline J gene. The CDR3 is made up of 16 amino acids. V dropped 2 bases and J dropped 0 bases, with 11 bases sitting between them. Per germline, CDR1 LNHDA and CDR2 SQIVND (reference sequence).

Comments on this clone: The sequenced fragment ends 3 residues before the CDR3 boundary, so the rest is inferred from the germline J gene. The V and J genes are TRBV5-1 and TRBJ1-4; a weak D match, TRBD1 (6 bases). This CDR3 contains 16 residues. The germline V gene has CDR1 SGHRS and CDR2 YFSETQ. Incomplete CDR3 DNA: TGCGCCAGCAGCCCCGCGGTAGGGACATCTGACAGGAAA. Translation gives CASSPAVGTSDRK. The whole CDR3 region reads CASSPAVGTSDRKLFF.

A note on this clone: The read terminates 3 residues ahead of where the CDR3 ends, so the germline J gene completes it. The rearrangement uses TRBV23-1 and TRBJ2-1; no clear D gene. TRBV23-1 is classed as an ORF, of uncertain function. The CDR3 has 15 amino acids. V dropped 1 base and J dropped 7 bases, with 14 bases sitting between them. CDR3: CASSQYLPPGNEQFF. CDR3 DNA, as far as it was read: TGCGCCAGCAGTCAATACTTGCCCCCCGGGAATGAG.

Of note for this clone: Coverage ceases 3 residues before the CDR3 finishes, and the germline J gene fills in the end. The J gene is TRBJ1-6, the V gene TRBV2, with 10 bases matching TRBD1. There are 15 residues in the CDR3. Germline V gene lookup returns CDR1 SNHLY and CDR2 FYNNEI. V was pared by 9 bases and J by 9 bases, with 11 bases of the junction left unmatched. The CDR3 reads CASRDFRDRGSPLHF. The covered CDR3 bases are TGTGCCAGTCGAGACTTCCGGGACAGGGGTTCACCC. The variable domain in full, completed from reference TRBV2 and TRBJ1-6, reads EPEVTQTPSHQVTQMGQEVILRCVPISNHLYFYWYRQILGQKVEFLVSFYNNEISEKSEIFDDQFSVERPDGSNFTLKIRSTKLEDSAMYFCASRDFRDRGSPLHFGNGTRLTVT.

For this clone: The read is 3 residues too short to cover the CDR3 end, so that end is filled in from the germline J gene. The chain has TRBV20-1 and TRBJ2-3, with 9 bases identical to TRBD2. CDR3 size: 15 residues. Germline CDR1 DFQATT, CDR2 SNEGSKA (reference sequence). V shed 6 bases and J 8 bases; nucleotides not matched to a gene: 15. The CDR3 region is CSAPPGGGVQATQYF. The sequenced part of the CDR3 DNA is TGCAGTGCCCCACCTGGCGGGGGGGTGCAAGCTACG.

As regards this clone: The read terminates 3 residues ahead of where the CDR3 ends, so the germline J gene completes it. The chain has TRBV6-1 and TRBJ1-5; the match to TRBD1 covers 7 bases. J was trimmed by 6 bases and V by 4 bases; bases with no gene match: 6. This CDR3 contains 14 residues. Germline-derived CDR1 and CDR2 are MNHNS and SASEGT. CDR3 sequence: CASSASGGSQPQHF. The CDR3 bases that were read are TGTGCCAGCAGTGCCTCAGGGGGAAGTCAGCCC.

On this clone itself: Coverage ceases 3 residues before the CDR3 finishes, and the germline J gene fills in the end. This chain uses TRBV20-1 with TRBJ2-1; TRBD1 matches at 8 bases. The germline V gene encodes CDR1 DFQATT and CDR2 SNEGSKA (reference sequence). With 2 bases clipped from V and 4 bases from J, the junction kept 10 bases outside the gene matches. This CDR3 contains 16 residues. Incomplete CDR3 DNA: TGCAGTGCTAGAAAAACTCAGGGGGCGGGTTACAATGAG. As protein: CSARKTQGAGYNE. The entire CDR3 sequence reads CSARKTQGAGYNEQFF.

In regard to this clone: The CDR3 end lies 3 residues beyond the end of the read and is filled in from the germline J gene. The chain couples TRBV6-2 or TRBV6-3 to TRBJ1-5, with D unresolved. Germline loops: CDR1 MNHEY, CDR2 SVGEGT. This CDR3 comprises 14 residues. V was shortened by 7 bases and J by 3 bases, with 13 bases between the two germline ends. CDR3 bases read: TGTGCCAGCATGCGGGGTATCAACAATCAGCCC. Translation: CASMRGINNQP. The whole CDR3 protein reads CASMRGINNQPQHF.

With respect to this clone: Sequencing ends 3 residues short of the CDR3 end; the germline J gene provides the rest. The chain combines TRBV30 with TRBJ2-5, with TRBD2 matching over 9 bases. Germline lookup yields CDR1 GTSNPN and CDR2 SVGIG (reference sequence). V was clipped by 0 bases and J by 7 bases; unmatched bases: 9. This CDR3 region has 15 residues. CDR3 residues: CAWSVRGGGASTQYF. The part of the CDR3 DNA that was read is TGTGCCTGGAGTGTGCGGGGCGGGGGGGCGTCGACC.

Turning to this clone: The missing CDR3 end, 3 residues past where the read stops, is filled in from the germline J gene. The chain couples TRBV6-1 to TRBJ2-5, with 7 positions matching TRBD1. The CDR3 loop spans 14 amino acids. With 4 bases clipped from V and 0 bases from J, the junction kept 2 bases outside the gene matches. Germline CDR1 MNHNS, CDR2 SASEGT. CDR3 sequence reads: CASSVTGYQETQYF. The DNA read from the CDR3 is TGTGCCAGCAGTGTGACAGGGTACCAAGAGACC.

As to this clone: The read ends 3 residues before the CDR3 terminus; that terminus is restored from the germline J gene. The chain employs TRBV20-1 and TRBJ2-7; no reliable D call. V dropped 5 bases and J dropped 4 bases, with 9 bases sitting between them. CDR3 length equals 11 residues. Germline V CDR1 and CDR2: DFQATT, SNEGSKA (reference sequence). CDR3 loop: CSASLVYEQYF. The sequenced part of the CDR3 DNA is TGCAGTGCTTCACTTGTATACGAG.

Turning to this clone: The DNA ends 3 residues before the CDR3 does, and the rest of the CDR3 is filled in from the germline J gene. This chain connects TRBV7-2 to TRBJ1-2; the D is unclear. From germline, CDR1 is SGHTA and CDR2 FQGNSA. Trimming pared 5 bases from V and 4 bases from J, leaving 11 bases between. The CDR3 totals 13 residues. The CDR3 spells CASSPAGPYGYTF. The CDR3 DNA, read in part, is TGTGCCAGCAGCCCCGCAGGCCCCTATGGC.

Worth noting for this clone: The CDR3 end falls 3 residues outside the read, so it is completed with the germline J gene. The chain is built from TRBV20-1 and TRBJ2-7, with 8 bases fitting TRBD2. CDR1 is DFQATT and CDR2 is SNEGSKA in the germline V gene (reference sequence). This CDR3 spans 12 amino acids. V lost 3 bases to trimming and J lost 6 bases; unmatched junction nucleotides: 4. The CDR3 sequence is CSASGGAFEQYF. CDR3 DNA, as far as it was read: TGCAGTGCTAGCGGGGGGGCATTCGAG.

Of note for this clone: The read finishes 3 residues shy of the CDR3 end, and the germline J gene is used to complete it. The chain recombines TRBV14 with TRBJ1-1; 7 bases agree with TRBD1. CDR1 is SGHDN, CDR2 FVKESK, per germline. V shed 3 bases and J 3 bases; nucleotides not matched to a gene: 1. The CDR3 is made up of 13 amino acids. CDR3 residues: CASSQTGYTEAFF. The CDR3 DNA, read in part, is TGTGCCAGCAGCCAGACAGGGTACACTGAA. Drawing the rest from reference TRBV14 and TRBJ1-1, the complete variable domain is EAGVTQFPSHSVIEKGQTVTLRCDPISGHDNLYWYRRVMGKEIKFLLHFVKESKQDESGMPNNRFLAERTGGTYSTLKVQPAELEDSGVYFCASSQTGYTEAFFGQGTRLTVV.

Incomplete CDR3 DNA: TGCAGTGCTAGAGCTAGAACAGGTCCTAACTATGGC. It translates to CSARARTGPNYG. The whole CDR3 reads CSARARTGPNYGYTF. The V and J genes are TRBV20-1 and TRBJ1-2, with a possible D match to TRBD1 (5 bases). The read ends 3 residues early relative to the CDR3; the germline J gene fills the gap. Trimming stripped 1 base from V and 0 bases from J, with 12 bases between. CDR3 length: 15 residues. Germline V lookup: CDR1 DFQATT, CDR2 SNEGSKA (reference sequence).

Concerning this clone: Read coverage stops 3 residues before the CDR3 terminus; the germline J gene supplies the remainder. The rearrangement joins TRBV19 to TRBJ2-3; 7 bases map to TRBD2. There are 17 residues in the CDR3. CDR1 LNHDA and CDR2 SQIVND come from the germline V gene (reference sequence). V was pared by 4 bases and J by 0 bases, with 10 bases of the junction left unmatched. Incomplete CDR3 DNA: TGTGCCAGTAGTACCAGCGGGACGGGCACTAGCACAGATACG. Its protein product is CASSTSGTGTSTDT. The full CDR3 protein is CASSTSGTGTSTDTQYF. Full variable domain (remainder filled in from reference TRBV19 and TRBJ2-3): DGGITQSPKYLFRKEGQNVTLSCEQNLNHDAMYWYRQDPGQGLRLIYYSQIVNDFQKGDIAEGYSVSREKKESFPLTVTSAQKNPTAFYLCASSTSGTGTSTDTQYFGPGTRLTVL.